This TCR beta chain derives from a study of regulatory T cells in long-lasting Graves disease. Study background: Antithyroid drugs had been taken under 3 months by newly diagnosed Graves' patients.

Time point indicated: newly diagnosed GD, antithyroid drugs for less than 3 months. RNA from PBMCs was the source of the TCR library. Construction of the TCR beta libraries employed iRepertoire HTBI primers in conjunction with Arm-PCR of CDR3 regions. TCRdb analysed the multiplex PCR reads with MiXCR anew, one entry per CDR3 protein. The sample contains around 250,000 distinct CDR3 sequences, about 20% of which appear only once. Per the germline V gene, CDR1 is MNHEY and CDR2 is SMNVEV (reference sequence). The CDR3 spans 15 residues. The V segment lost 3 bases and the J segment 5 bases; nucleotides outside the gene matches: 2. This clonotype was detected many times. These same records also appear under a second study, on T cells in Graves' hyperthyroidism and ophthalmopathy.

This chain links TRBV27 with TRBJ1-3, with 12 bases matching TRBD1. Source: peripheral blood mononuclear cells (PBMCs), taken at new diagnosis, from a patient treated with antithyroid drugs. The clonotype was recovered from a woman aged 25 to 45 with Graves disease. The CDR3 DNA follows: TGTGCCAGCAGTTTGGGACAGGGGGCTCGAAACACCATATATTTT. This codes for CASSLGQGARNTIYF.